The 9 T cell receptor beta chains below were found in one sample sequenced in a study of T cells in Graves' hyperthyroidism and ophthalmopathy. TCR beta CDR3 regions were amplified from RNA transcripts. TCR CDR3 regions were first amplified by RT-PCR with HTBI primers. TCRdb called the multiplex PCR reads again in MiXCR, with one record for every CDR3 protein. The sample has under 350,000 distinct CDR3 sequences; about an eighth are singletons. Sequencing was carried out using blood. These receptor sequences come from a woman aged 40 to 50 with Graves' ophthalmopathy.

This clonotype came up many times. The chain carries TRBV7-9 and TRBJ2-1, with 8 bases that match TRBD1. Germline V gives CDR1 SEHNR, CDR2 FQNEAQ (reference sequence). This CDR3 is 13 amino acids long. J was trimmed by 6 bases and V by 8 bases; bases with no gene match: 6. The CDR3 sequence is CASFRTGSNEQFF. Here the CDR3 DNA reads TGTGCCAGCTTTCGGACAGGGAGCAATGAGCAGTTCTTC.

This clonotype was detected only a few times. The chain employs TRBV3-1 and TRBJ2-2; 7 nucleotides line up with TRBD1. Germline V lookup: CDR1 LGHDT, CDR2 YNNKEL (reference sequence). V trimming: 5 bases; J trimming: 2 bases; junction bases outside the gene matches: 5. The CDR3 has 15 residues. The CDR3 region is CASSTRDSNTGELFF. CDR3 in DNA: TGTGCCAGCAGCACTCGGGACAGCAACACCGGGGAGCTGTTTTTT.

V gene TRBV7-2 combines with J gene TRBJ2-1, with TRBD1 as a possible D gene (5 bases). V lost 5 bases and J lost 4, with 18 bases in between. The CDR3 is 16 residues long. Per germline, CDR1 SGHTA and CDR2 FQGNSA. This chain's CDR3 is CASSPSRQYRYNEQFF. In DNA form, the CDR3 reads TGTGCCAGCAGCCCAAGCCGACAGTACCGATACAATGAGCAGTTCTTC.

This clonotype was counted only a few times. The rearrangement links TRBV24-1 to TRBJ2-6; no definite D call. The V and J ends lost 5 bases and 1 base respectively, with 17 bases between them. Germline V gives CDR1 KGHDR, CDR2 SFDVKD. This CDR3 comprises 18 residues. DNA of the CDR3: TGTGCCACCAGTGGAGAGACGCCTTCCTCGTCTGGGGCCAACGTCCTGACTTTC. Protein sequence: CATSGETPSSSGANVLTF.

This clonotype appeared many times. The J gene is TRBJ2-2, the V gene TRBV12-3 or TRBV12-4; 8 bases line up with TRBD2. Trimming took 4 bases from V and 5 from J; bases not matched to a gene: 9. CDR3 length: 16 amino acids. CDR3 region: CASSSIGRAGTGELFF. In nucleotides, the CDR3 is TGTGCCAGCAGTTCTATCGGGAGGGCGGGAACCGGGGAGCTGTTTTTT.

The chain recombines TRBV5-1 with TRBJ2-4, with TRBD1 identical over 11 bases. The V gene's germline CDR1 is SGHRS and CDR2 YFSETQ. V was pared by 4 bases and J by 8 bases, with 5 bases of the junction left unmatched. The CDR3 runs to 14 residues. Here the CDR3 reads CASSLDRGRDIQYF. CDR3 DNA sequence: TGCGCCAGCAGCCTGGACAGGGGGCGAGACATTCAGTACTTC.

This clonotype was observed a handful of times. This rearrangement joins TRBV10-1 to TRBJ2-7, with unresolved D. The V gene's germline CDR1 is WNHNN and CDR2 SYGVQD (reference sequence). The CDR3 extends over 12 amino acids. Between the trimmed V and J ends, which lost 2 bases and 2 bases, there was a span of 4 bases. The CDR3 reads CASSESTYEQYF. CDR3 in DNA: TGCGCCAGCAGTGAGAGCACCTACGAGCAGTACTTC.

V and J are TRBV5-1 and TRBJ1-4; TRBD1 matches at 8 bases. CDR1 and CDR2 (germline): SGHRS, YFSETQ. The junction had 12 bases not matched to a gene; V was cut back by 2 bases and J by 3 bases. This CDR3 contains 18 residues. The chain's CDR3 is CASSLGQGYLTANEKLFF. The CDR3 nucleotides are TGCGCCAGCAGCTTAGGACAGGGATACCTGACGGCTAATGAAAAACTGTTTTTT. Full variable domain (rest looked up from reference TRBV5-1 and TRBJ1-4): KAGVTQTPRYLIKTRGQQVTLSCSPISGHRSVSWYQQTPGQGLQFLFEYFSETQRNKGNFPGRFSGRQFSNSRSEMNVSTLELGDSALYLCASSLGQGYLTANEKLFFGSGTQLSVL.

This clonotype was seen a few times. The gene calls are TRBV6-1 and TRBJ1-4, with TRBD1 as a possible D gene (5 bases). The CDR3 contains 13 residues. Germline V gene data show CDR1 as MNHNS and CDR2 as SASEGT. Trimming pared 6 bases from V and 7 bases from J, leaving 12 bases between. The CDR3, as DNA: TGTGCCAGCAGAGGGGTCGTGGTTGAAAAACTGTTTTTT. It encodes CASRGVVVEKLFF.